The source of this T cell receptor beta chain is a study of blood T cell repertoires in COVID-19. Study at large: Collection of acute and convalescent COVID-19 samples took place in the United States, Italy and Spain. The analysed material was cDNA or gDNA that came from T cells, B-cell-depleted T cells, or PBMCs.

There are 17 residues in the CDR3. V shed 5 bases, J shed 4 bases, and the junction held 12 bases outside the gene matches. Germline CDR1 reads MRHNA; CDR2 reads SNTAGT. The sample holds a few counts of this clone. The authors' processing: Estimates of nucleated cell counts were drawn from the amplification of reference gene primers. Profiling relied on immunoSEQ multiplex PCR, and the TCRdb table lists in-frame clones only, not all of them. The V and J calls and clone size are taken from that table; D and trimming were inferred from the DNA. The sample holds about 280,000 clones, 88% seen once. The chain recombines TRBV6-4 with TRBJ2-3; 10 bases align to TRBD2. Specimen: peripheral blood. This clonotype originated in a young man with active or convalescent COVID-19. DNA for the CDR3: TGTGCCAGCAGTCCAGAGATAGCGGGGGGACCATCAGATACGCAGTATTTT. Amino acids: CASSPEIAGGPSDTQYF.